This T cell receptor (beta chain) emerged from a study of T cells after yellow fever vaccination. Notes on the study in general: Only a small proportion of the clonotypes turned up in both the CD4 and the CD8 compartments, likely arising from convergent recombination. In FACS-sorted repertoires, abundant clonotypes from the bulk population could appear as contaminants. The booster response re-showed most primary clones: 96% CD4, approximately 86% CD8.

CDR3 length equals 13 residues. Germline CDR1 reads SGHRS; CDR2 reads YFSETQ. V lost 5 bases and J lost 5, with 10 bases in between. Generation of TCR cDNA used 5'RACE template switching (which added a universal primer site and UMIs). Via MiXCR, TCRdb re-called the 5' RACE reads, giving one row per CDR3 protein. The sample includes some 240,000 distinct CDR3 sequences, approximately 3.2% of them seen just once. This clonotype has ten or more counts. Its antigen is undetermined. The chain links TRBV5-1 to TRBJ1-4; a possible D gene is TRBD1 (5 bases). The sequences come from CD4+ T cells sorted from PBMCs, collected 10 days after the yellow fever booster vaccination. The sequence derives from a man aged 18 to 29 who received the YFV17D yellow fever vaccine. Here the CDR3 reads CASRRGPNEKLFF. CDR3 DNA sequence: TGCGCCAGCAGAAGGGGACCAAATGAAAAACTGTTTTTT. Using reference TRBV5-1 and TRBJ1-4 for the parts outside the CDR3, the full variable domain is KAGVTQTPRYLIKTRGQQVTLSCSPISGHRSVSWYQQTPGQGLQFLFEYFSETQRNKGNFPGRFSGRQFSNSRSEMNVSTLELGDSALYLCASRRGPNEKLFFGSGTQLSVL.